This T cell receptor (beta chain) was found in a study of persistence of HIV-infected CD4 T cells. Study summary: Donors had been on suppressive ART for a median of roughly 8 years. Overall study results and limits: Antigen-responding cells were enriched for degenerate expanded CDR3beta sequences.

The CDR3 runs 14 residues. V lost 6 bases, J lost 6 bases, and 7 bases stayed unmatched. The V gene's germline CDR1 is MDHEN and CDR2 SYDVKM. The libraries were made with immunoSEQ version 4 in survey mode. The repertoire was sequenced with immunoSEQ multiplex PCR; TCRdb's copy has only in-frame clones and lacks some. This sample has about 37,000 clones; about 85% occur once, and the top ten carry around 1.5%. A note on this clone: Its antigen is currently unknown.

Stimulation used 8.5 to 10 ug/mL lysate from CMV-infected fibroblasts. CD40L-negative CD69-negative CD45RO-high memory CD4+ T cells were sorted as populations depleted of antigen-responding cells. A roughly 17-hour stimulation of CD8-depleted PBMCs used anti-CD28/CD49d costimulation, CD40-blocking antibody and enfuvirtide. Source: CD4+ T cells sorted from PBMCs after roughly 20-hour stimulation, taken from a patient who received antiretroviral therapy. The genes are TRBV28 and TRBJ1-2; 10 nucleotides align to TRBD1. This TCR derives from an adult man with HIV who was CMV-seropositive. The CDR3 spells CASRGTGDRHGYTF. The CDR3, as DNA: TGTGCCAGCAGGGGGACAGGGGACCGACATGGCTACACCTTC.